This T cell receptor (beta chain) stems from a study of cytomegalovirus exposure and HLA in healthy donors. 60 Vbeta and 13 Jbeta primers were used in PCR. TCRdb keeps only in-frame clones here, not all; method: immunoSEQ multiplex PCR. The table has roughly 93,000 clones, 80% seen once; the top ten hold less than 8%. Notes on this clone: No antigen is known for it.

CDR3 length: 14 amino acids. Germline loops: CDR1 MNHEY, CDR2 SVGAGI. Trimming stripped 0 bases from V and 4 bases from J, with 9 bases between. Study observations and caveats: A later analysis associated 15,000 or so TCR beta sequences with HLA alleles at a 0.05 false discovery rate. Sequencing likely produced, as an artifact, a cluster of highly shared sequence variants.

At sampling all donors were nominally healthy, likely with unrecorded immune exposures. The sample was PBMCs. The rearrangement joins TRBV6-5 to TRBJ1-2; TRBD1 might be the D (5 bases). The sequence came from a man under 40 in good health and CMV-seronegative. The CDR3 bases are TGTGCCAGCAGTTACTCCCTGGACACCTATGGCTACACCTTC. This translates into CASSYSLDTYGYTF.